This T cell receptor beta chain was retrieved from a study of regulatory T cells in long-lasting Graves disease. Points from the study as a whole: In persistent patients, shared public clonotypes (roughly 2,700) outnumbered those in new patients (around 1,000).

This clonotype was observed many times. Its antigen is unidentified. CDR3 regions were amplified by Arm-PCR using iRepertoire HTBI primers to build TCR beta libraries. A single record per CDR3 protein comes from TCRdb applying MiXCR to the multiplex PCR reads. Here the sample spans 300,000 to 500,000 distinct CDR3 sequences, around 21% being singletons. This sample's time point: persistent/refractory GD, antithyroid drugs over 5 years with positive TRAb. PBMC RNA served as the TCR library source. Xi'an, China, was home to the endocrinology department that provided patients. Approximately 9.6-milliliter peripheral blood samples went into EDTA tubes. Germline V gives CDR1 GTSNPN, CDR2 SVGIG (reference sequence). The CDR3 length is 13 residues. Trimming took 7 bases from V and 2 from J; bases not matched to a gene: 6.

The input for sequencing was peripheral blood mononuclear cells (PBMCs), taken when the disease was refractory, from a patient treated with antithyroid drugs. This rearrangement joins TRBV30 to TRBJ1-2, with 8 bases lining up with TRBD1. The receptor comes from a female donor with Graves disease. The CDR3 region is CAFDGQGNYGYTF. CDR3 coding DNA: TGTGCCTTCGATGGACAGGGAAACTATGGCTACACCTTC.